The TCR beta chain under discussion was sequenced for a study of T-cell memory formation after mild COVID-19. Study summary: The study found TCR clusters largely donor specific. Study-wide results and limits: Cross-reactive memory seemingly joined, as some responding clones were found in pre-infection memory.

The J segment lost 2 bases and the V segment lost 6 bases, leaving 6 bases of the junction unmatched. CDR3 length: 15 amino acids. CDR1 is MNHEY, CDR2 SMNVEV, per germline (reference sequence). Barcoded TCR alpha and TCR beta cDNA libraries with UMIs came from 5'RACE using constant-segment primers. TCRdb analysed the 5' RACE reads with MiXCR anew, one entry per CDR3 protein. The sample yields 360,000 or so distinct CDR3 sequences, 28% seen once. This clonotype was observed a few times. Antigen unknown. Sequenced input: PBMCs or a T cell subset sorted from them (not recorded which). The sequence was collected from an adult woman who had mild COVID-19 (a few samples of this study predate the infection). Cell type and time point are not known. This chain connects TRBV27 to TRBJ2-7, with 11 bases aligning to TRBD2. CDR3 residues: CASRSGLAGAYEQYF. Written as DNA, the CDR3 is TGTGCCAGCAGAAGCGGACTAGCGGGCGCCTACGAGCAGTACTTC.